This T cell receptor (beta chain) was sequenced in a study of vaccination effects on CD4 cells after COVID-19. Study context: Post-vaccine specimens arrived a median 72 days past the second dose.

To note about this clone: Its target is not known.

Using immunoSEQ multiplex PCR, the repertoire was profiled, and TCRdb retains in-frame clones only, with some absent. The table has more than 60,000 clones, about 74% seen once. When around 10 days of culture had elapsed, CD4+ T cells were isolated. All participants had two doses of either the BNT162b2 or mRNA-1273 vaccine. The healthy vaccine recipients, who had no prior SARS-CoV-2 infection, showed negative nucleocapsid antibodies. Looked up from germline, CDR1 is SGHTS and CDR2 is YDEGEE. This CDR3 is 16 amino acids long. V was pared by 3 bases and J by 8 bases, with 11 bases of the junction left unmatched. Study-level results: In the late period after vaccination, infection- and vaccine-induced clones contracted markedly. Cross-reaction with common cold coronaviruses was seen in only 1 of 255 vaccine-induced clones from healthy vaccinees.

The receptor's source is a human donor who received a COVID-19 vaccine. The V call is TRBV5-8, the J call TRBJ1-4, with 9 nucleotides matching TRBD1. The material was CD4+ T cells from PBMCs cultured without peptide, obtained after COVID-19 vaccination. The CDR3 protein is CASSSTSGTGLEKLFF. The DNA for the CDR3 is TGTGCCAGCAGCTCGACGAGCGGGACAGGGCTGGAAAAACTGTTTTTT.